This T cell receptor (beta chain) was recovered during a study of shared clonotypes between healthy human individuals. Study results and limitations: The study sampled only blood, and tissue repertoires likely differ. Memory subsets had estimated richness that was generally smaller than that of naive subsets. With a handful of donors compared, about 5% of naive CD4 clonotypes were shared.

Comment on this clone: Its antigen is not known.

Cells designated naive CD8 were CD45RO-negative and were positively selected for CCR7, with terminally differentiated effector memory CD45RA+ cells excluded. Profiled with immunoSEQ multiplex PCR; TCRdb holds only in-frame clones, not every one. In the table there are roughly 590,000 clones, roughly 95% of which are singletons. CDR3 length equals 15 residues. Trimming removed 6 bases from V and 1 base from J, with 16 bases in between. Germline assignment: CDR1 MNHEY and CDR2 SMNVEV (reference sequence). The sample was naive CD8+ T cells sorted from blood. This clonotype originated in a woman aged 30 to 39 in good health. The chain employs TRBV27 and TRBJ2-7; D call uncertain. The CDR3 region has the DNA TGTGCCAGCAGAGACCTACGGCTAGGTTCCTACGAGCAGTACTTC. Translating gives CASRDLRLGSYEQYF.